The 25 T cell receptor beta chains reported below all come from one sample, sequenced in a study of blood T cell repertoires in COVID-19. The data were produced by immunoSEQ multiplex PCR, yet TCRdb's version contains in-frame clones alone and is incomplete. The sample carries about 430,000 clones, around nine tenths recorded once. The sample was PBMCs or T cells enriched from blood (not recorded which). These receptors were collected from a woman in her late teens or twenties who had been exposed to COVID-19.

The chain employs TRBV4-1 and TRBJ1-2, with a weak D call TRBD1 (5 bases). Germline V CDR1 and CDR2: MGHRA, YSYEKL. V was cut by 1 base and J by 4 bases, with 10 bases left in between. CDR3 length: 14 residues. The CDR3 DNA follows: TGCGCCAGCAGCCAAGCGGGGGGAATCTATGGCTACACCTTC. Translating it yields CASSQAGGIYGYTF.

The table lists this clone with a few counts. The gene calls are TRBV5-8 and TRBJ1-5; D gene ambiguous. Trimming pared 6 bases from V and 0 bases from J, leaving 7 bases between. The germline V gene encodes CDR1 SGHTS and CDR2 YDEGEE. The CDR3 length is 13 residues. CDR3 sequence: CASTRYSNQPQHF. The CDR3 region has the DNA TGTGCCAGCACCCGTTATAGCAATCAGCCCCAGCATTTT.

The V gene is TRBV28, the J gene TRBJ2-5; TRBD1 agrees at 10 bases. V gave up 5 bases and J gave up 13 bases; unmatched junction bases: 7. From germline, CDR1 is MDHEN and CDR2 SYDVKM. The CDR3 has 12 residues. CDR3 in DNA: TGTGCCAGCAGTCCTCTCCGGGACAGGGGGTACTTC. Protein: CASSPLRDRGYF.

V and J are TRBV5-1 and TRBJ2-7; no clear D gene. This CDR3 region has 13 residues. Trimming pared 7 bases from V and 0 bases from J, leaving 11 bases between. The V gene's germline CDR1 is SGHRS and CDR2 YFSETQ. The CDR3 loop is CASSGENSYEQYF. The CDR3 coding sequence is TGCGCCAGCTCCGGAGAAAACTCCTACGAGCAGTACTTC.

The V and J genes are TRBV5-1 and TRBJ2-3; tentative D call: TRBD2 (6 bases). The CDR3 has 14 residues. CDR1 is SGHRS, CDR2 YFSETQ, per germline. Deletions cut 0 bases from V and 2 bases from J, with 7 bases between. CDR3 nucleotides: TGCGCCAGCAGCTTGGGGACTACCACAGATACGCAGTATTTT. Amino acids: CASSLGTTTDTQYF.

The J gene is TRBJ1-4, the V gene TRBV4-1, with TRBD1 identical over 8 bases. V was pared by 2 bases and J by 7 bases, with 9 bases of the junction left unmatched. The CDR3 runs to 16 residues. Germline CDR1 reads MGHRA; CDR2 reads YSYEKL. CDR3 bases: TGCGCCAGCAGCCAATTAACAGGGGGAGTGGGTGAAAAACTGTTTTTT. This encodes CASSQLTGGVGEKLFF.

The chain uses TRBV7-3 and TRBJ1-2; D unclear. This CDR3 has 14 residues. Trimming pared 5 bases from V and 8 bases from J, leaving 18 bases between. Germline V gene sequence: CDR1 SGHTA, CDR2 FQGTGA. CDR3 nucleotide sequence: TGTGCCAGCAGCCCTTTTTCGAGGTCGGGAGGCTACACCTTC. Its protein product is CASSPFSRSGGYTF.

The CDR3 sequence: CASRESSSYNSPLHF. The CDR3 nucleotides are TGTGCCAGCAGGGAGTCGAGCTCCTATAATTCACCCCTCCACTTT. The chain is built from TRBV27 and TRBJ1-6; D is ambiguous. The CDR3 has 15 amino acids. Germline V gives CDR1 MNHEY, CDR2 SMNVEV (reference sequence). Trimming left V 6 bases short and J 0 bases short, with 9 bases between.

The chain's CDR3 is CASSLTGARDTQYF. DNA for the CDR3: TGCGCCAGCAGCTTGACTGGGGCCAGAGATACGCAGTATTTT. The rearrangement joins TRBV5-1 to TRBJ2-3; D perhaps matches TRBD1 (5 bases). The CDR3 extends over 14 amino acids. V was clipped by 1 base and J by 5 bases, with 11 bases between them. Germline V gene lookup returns CDR1 SGHRS and CDR2 YFSETQ.

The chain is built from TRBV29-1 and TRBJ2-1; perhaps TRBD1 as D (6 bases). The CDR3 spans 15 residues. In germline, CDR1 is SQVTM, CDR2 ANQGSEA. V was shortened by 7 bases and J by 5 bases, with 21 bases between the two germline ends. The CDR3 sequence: CSAPEVGQGNNEQFF. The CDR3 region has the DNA TGCAGCGCTCCAGAGGTGGGGCAGGGGAACAATGAGCAGTTCTTC.

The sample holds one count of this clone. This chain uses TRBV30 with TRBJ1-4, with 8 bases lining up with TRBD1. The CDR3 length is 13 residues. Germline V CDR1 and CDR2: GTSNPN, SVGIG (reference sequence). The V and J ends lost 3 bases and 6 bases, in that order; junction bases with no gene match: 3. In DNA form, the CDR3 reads TGTGCCTGGAGAGAGACAGGGGATGAAAAACTGTTTTTT. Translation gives CAWRETGDEKLFF.

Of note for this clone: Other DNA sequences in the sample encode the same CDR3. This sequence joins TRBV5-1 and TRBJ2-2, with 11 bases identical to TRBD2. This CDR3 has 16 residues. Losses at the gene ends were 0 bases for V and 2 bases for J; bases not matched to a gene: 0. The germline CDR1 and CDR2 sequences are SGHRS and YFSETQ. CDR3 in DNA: TGCGCCAGCAGCTTGGGACTAGCGGGAAACACCGGGGAGCTGTTTTTT. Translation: CASSLGLAGNTGELFF. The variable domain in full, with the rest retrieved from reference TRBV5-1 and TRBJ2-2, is KAGVTQTPRYLIKTRGQQVTLSCSPISGHRSVSWYQQTPGQGLQFLFEYFSETQRNKGNFPGRFSGRQFSNSRSEMNVSTLELGDSALYLCASSLGLAGNTGELFFGEGSRLTVL.

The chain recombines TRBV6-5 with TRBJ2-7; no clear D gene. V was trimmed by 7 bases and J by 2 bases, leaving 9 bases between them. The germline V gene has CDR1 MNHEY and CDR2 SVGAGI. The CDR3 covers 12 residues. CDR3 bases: TGTGCCAGCACTGCTAGTACCTACGAGCAGTACTTC. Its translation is CASTASTYEQYF.

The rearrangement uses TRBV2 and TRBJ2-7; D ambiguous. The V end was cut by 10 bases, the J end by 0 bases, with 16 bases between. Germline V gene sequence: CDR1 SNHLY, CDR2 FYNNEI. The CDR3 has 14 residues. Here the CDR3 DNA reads TGTGCCACCAGATCGCAGGTTAGCTCCTACGAGCAGTACTTC. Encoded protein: CATRSQVSSYEQYF.

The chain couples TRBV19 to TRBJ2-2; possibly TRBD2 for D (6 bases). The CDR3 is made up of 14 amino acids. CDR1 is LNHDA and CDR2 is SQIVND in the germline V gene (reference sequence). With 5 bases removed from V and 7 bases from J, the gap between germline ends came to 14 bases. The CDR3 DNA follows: TGTGCCAGTAGTTCTAGCGCAGGAATCGGGGAGCTGTTTTTT. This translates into CASSSSAGIGELFF. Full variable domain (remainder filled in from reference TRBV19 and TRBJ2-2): DGGITQSPKYLFRKEGQNVTLSCEQNLNHDAMYWYRQDPGQGLRLIYYSQIVNDFQKGDIAEGYSVSREKKESFPLTVTSAQKNPTAFYLCASSSSAGIGELFFGEGSRLTVL.

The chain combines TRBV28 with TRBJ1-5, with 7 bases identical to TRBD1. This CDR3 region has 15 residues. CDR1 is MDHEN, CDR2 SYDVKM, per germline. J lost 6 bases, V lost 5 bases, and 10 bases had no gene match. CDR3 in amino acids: CASSPSEGGFQPQHF. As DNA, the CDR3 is TGTGCCAGCAGTCCCAGTGAAGGGGGCTTTCAGCCCCAGCATTTT. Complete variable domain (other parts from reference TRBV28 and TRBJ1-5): DVKVTQSSRYLVKRTGEKVFLECVQDMDHENMFWYRQDPGLGLRLIYFSYDVKMKEKGDIPEGYSVSREKKERFSLILESASTNQTSMYLCASSPSEGGFQPQHFGDGTRLSIL.

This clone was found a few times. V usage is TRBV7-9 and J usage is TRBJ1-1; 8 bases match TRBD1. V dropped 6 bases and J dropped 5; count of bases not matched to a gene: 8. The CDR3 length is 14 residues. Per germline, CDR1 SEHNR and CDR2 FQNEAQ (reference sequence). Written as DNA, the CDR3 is TGTGCCAGCAGTCCACAGGGGGAGTATACTGAAGCTTTCTTT. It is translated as CASSPQGEYTEAFF.

CDR3 residues: CSASGADAANYGYTF. CDR3 bases: TGCAGTGCTAGTGGGGCAGACGCTGCTAACTATGGCTACACCTTC. The chain is built from TRBV20-1 and TRBJ1-2; possibly TRBD1 for D (5 bases). The CDR3 covers 15 residues. V gave up 3 bases and J gave up 0 bases, with 14 bases separating them. Germline-derived CDR1 and CDR2 are DFQATT and SNEGSKA (reference sequence).

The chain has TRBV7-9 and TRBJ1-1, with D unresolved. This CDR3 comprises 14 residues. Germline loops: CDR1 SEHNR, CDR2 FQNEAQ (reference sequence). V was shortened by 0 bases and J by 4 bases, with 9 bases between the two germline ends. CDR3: CASSLAGVGTEAFF. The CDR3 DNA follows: TGTGCCAGCAGCTTAGCCGGGGTGGGCACTGAAGCTTTCTTT.

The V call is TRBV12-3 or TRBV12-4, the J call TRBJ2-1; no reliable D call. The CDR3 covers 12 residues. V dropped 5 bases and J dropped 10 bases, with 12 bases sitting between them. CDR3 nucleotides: TGTGCCAGCAGTCTTCTCCTACCCGAGCAGTTCTTC. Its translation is CASSLLLPEQFF.

The CDR3 loop is CASSLNPSSSGTNEKLFF. DNA of the CDR3: TGCGCCAGCAGCTTGAACCCTTCATCGTCAGGGACTAATGAAAAACTGTTTTTT. The chain links TRBV5-1 to TRBJ1-4, with D possibly being TRBD1 (5 bases). Germline CDR1 reads SGHRS; CDR2 reads YFSETQ. V lost 1 base and J 2 bases, leaving 18 bases between the germline ends. The CDR3 has 18 residues.

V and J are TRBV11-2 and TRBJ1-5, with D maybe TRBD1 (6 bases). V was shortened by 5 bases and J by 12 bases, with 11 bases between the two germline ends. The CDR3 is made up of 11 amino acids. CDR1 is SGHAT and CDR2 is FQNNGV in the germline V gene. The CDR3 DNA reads TGTGCCAGCAGCACCGGGACAAGCCAGCATTTT. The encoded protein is CASSTGTSQHF.

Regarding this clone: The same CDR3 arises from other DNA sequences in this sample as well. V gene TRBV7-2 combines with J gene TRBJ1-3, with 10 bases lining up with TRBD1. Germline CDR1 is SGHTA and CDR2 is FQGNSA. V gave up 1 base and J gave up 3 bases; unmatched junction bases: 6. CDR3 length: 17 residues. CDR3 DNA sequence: TGTGCCAGCAGCTTAGGACAGGGGGCATTCAGTGGAAACACCATATATTTT. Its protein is CASSLGQGAFSGNTIYF.

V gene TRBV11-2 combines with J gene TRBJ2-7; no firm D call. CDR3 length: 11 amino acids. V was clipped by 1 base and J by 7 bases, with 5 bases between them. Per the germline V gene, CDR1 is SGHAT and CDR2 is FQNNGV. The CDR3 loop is CASSLVSEQYF. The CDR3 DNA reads TGTGCCAGCAGCTTAGTCAGTGAGCAGTACTTC.

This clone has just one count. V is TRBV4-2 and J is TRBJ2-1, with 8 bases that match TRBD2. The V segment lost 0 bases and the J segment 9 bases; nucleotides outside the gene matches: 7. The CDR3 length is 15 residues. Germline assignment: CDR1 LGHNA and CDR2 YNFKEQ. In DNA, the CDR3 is TGTGCCAGCAGCCAAGACAGAGGCAGCGGGGGTGAGCAGTTCTTC. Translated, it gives CASSQDRGSGGEQFF.